A selection of T cell receptor beta chains follows, all from one sample in a study of blood T cell repertoires in COVID-19. Measured with immunoSEQ multiplex PCR; TCRdb has only the in-frame clones, and not every one. The table includes under 300,000 clones, more than 65% detected once. The material sequenced was peripheral blood. The receptors stem from a woman aged 40 to 55 who had recovered from COVID-19. Both conserved end residues are trimmed from each CDR3.

V gene: TRBV12-5; J gene: TRBJ2-3; CDR3 protein: ASGLVQGLGADTQY
V gene: TRBV28; J gene: TRBJ1-6; CDR3 protein: ASSLRTGGVTLGPLH
V gene: TRBV2; J gene: TRBJ2-1; CDR3 protein: ASTRDSYDAYNEQF
V gene: TRBV11-2; J gene: TRBJ1-6; CDR3 protein: ASSSNGGTYNSPLH
V gene: TRBV11-3; J gene: TRBJ2-1; CDR3 protein: ASSFSVSSRQF
V gene: TRBV19; J gene: TRBJ1-1; CDR3 protein: ASSLAAEAF
V gene: TRBV28; J gene: TRBJ1-5; CDR3 protein: ASVPGTPYQPQH
V gene: TRBV19; J gene: TRBJ1-2; CDR3 protein: ASSIGDRGSYGYT
V gene: TRBV2; J gene: TRBJ2-3; CDR3 protein: ARNRGNTDTQY
V gene: TRBV4-3; J gene: TRBJ1-6; CDR3 protein: ASSQDPIAGTDNSPLH
V gene: TRBV29-1; J gene: TRBJ1-1; CDR3 protein: SVQQSRGGTEAF
V gene: TRBV12-5; J gene: TRBJ2-2; CDR3 protein: ASGWRTGDTGELF
V gene: TRBV4-3; J gene: TRBJ2-5; CDR3 protein: ASSQRLGGETQY
V gene: TRBV5-6; J gene: TRBJ1-5; CDR3 protein: ASSTGQGFQPQH
V gene: TRBV29-1; J gene: TRBJ2-3; CDR3 protein: SVQYKGGTDTQY
V gene: TRBV4-2; J gene: TRBJ1-3; CDR3 protein: ASSQDGMGTGNTIY
V gene: TRBV6-2/TRBV6-3; J gene: TRBJ1-1; CDR3 protein: ASSYWQGAAF
V gene: TRBV12-3/TRBV12-4; J gene: TRBJ1-6; CDR3 protein: ATAARDNSPLH
V gene: TRBV13; J gene: TRBJ2-5; CDR3 protein: ASSSYRELKTQY
V gene: TRBV14; J gene: TRBJ2-7; CDR3 protein: ASSQDLGGEQY